This T cell receptor (beta chain) was retrieved from a study of cytomegalovirus exposure and HLA in healthy donors. Using immunoSEQ multiplex PCR, the repertoire was profiled, and TCRdb retains in-frame clones only, with some absent. The sample consists of roughly 190,000 clones, more than 75% of them appearing once. This CDR3 is built from 16 residues. J gave up 0 bases and V 7 bases, and 10 bases lay outside the gene matches. In germline, CDR1 is SEHNR, CDR2 FQNEAQ (reference sequence). The receptor was derived from a woman aged 18-29 years in good health and CMV-seronegative. The sequencing sample was made of PBMCs. The rearrangement links TRBV7-9 to TRBJ2-3; 7 nucleotides match TRBD2. The CDR3 sequence is CASTPGVAGSTDTQYF. The CDR3 DNA reads TGTGCCAGCACCCCCGGGGTAGCGGGTAGCACAGATACGCAGTATTTT.